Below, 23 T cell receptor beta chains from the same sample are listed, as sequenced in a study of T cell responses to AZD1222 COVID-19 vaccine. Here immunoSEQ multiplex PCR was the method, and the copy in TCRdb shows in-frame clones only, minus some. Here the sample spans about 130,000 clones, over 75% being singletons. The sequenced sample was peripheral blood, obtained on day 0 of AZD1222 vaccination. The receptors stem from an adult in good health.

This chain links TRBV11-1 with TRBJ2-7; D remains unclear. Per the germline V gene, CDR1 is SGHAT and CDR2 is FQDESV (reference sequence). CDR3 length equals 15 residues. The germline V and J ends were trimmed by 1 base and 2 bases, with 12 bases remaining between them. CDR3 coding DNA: TGTGCCAGCAGCTTAGGGGCCACTCTGACCTACGAGCAGTACTTC. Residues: CASSLGATLTYEQYF. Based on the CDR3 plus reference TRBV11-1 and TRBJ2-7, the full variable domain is EAEVAQSPRYKITEKSQAVAFWCDPISGHATLYWYRQILGQGPELLVQFQDESVVDDSQLPKDRFSAERLKGVDSTLKIQPAELGDSAMYLCASSLGATLTYEQYFGPGTRLTVT.

CDR3 DNA sequence: TGTGCCAGCAGTTACGGCGATCGGTCACCCCTCCACTTT. As protein: CASSYGDRSPLHF. The rearrangement uses TRBV6-6 and TRBJ1-6; D is uncertain. Trimming pared 2 bases from V and 10 bases from J, leaving 9 bases between. This CDR3 comprises 13 residues. Germline CDR1 MNHNY, CDR2 SVGAGI (reference sequence).

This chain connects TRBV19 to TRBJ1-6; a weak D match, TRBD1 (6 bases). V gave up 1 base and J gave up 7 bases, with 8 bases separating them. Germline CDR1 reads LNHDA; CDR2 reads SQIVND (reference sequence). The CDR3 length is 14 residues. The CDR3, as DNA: TGTGCCAGTAGTATAGGGGGGGCGAATTCACCCCTCCACTTT. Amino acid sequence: CASSIGGANSPLHF.

CDR3 residues: CASSERSTGNTEAFF. The DNA of the CDR3 is TGTGCCAGCAGTGAAAGGAGTACGGGGAACACTGAAGCTTTCTTT. The rearrangement uses TRBV2 and TRBJ1-1; no clear D. The CDR3 has 15 amino acids. V gave up 2 bases and J gave up 1 base, with 11 bases separating them. Germline V gene lookup returns CDR1 SNHLY and CDR2 FYNNEI.

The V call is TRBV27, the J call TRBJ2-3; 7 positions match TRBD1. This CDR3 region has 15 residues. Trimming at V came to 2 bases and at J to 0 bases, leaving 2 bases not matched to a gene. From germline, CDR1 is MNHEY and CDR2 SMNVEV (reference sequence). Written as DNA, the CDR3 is TGTGCCAGCAGTTTAGGGACAGTTAGCACAGATACGCAGTATTTT. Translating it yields CASSLGTVSTDTQYF.

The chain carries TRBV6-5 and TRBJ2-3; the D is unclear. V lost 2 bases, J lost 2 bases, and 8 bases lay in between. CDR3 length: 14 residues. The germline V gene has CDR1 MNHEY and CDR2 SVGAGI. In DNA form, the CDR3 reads TGTGCCAGCAGTTACGTGCAAAACACAGATACGCAGTATTTT. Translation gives CASSYVQNTDTQYF.

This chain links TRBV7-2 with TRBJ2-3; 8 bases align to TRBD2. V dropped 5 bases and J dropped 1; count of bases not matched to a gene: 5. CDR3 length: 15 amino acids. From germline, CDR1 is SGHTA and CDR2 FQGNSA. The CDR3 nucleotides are TGTGCCAGCAGCCCCTCCGGGGGGGGCACAGATACGCAGTATTTT. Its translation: CASSPSGGGTDTQYF.

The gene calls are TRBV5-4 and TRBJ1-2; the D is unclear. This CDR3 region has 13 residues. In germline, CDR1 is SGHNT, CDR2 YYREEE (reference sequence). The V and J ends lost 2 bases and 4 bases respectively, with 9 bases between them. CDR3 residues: CASSLRGSYGYTF. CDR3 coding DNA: TGTGCCAGCAGCTTAAGAGGGTCCTATGGCTACACCTTC.

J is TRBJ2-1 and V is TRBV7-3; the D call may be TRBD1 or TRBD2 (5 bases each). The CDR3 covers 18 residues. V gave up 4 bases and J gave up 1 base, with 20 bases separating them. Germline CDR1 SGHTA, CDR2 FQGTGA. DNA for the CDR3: TGTGCCAGCAGCTCATTATTATGGGGGTCGGGATCCTACAATGAGCAGTTCTTC. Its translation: CASSSLLWGSGSYNEQFF.

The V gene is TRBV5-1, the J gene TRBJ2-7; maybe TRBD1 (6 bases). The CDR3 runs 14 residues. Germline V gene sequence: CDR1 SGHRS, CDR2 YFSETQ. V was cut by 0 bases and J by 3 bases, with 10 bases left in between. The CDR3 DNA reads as TGCGCCAGCAGCTTGGCCAGGGACAACTACGAGCAGTACTTC. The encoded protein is CASSLARDNYEQYF. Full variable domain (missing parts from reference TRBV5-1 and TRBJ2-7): KAGVTQTPRYLIKTRGQQVTLSCSPISGHRSVSWYQQTPGQGLQFLFEYFSETQRNKGNFPGRFSGRQFSNSRSEMNVSTLELGDSALYLCASSLARDNYEQYFGPGTRLTVT.

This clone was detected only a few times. The CDR3 nucleotides are TGTGCCAGCAGCTTAGGAGGAGCGACCTCCGGAAACACCATATATTTT. Amino acid sequence: CASSLGGATSGNTIYF. The chain links TRBV7-6 to TRBJ1-3, with D unresolved. Deletions cut 1 base from V and 4 bases from J, with 14 bases between. The CDR3 extends over 16 amino acids. Germline CDR1 is SGHVS and CDR2 is FNYEAQ.

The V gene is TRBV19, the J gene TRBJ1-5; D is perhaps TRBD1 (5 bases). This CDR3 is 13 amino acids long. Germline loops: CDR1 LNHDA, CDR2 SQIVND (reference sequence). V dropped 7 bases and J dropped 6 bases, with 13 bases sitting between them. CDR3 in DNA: TGTGCCAGTACCATTGGGGGATCTCAGCCCCAGCATTTT. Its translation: CASTIGGSQPQHF.

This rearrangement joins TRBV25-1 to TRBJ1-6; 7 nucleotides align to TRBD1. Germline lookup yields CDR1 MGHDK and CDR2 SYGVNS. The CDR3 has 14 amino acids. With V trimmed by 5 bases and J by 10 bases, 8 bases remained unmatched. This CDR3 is CASSTRGSPSPLHF. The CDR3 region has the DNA TGTGCCAGCAGTACCAGGGGGTCGCCCTCACCCCTCCACTTT.

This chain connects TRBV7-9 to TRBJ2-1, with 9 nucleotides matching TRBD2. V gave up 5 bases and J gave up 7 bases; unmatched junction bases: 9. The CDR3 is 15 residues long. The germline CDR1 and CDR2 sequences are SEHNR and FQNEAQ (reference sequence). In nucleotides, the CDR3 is TGTGCCAGCAGCGCCAGCGGGGGGATTTGGAATGAGCAGTTCTTC. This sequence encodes CASSASGGIWNEQFF.

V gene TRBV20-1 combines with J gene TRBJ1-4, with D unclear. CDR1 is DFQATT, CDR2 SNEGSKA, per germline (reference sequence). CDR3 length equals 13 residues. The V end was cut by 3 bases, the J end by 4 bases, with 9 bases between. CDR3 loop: CSASSRFNEKLFF. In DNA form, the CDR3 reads TGCAGTGCTAGTTCCAGATTTAATGAAAAACTGTTTTTT.

The CDR3 region has the DNA TGTGCCAGCAGCTTAGCGCCCGCGATGAACACTGAAGCTTTCTTT. The encoded protein is CASSLAPAMNTEAFF. V gene TRBV7-6 combines with J gene TRBJ1-1, with no clear D. The CDR3 consists of 15 residues. From germline, CDR1 is SGHVS and CDR2 FNYEAQ. V lost 0 bases, J lost 0 bases, and 8 bases lay in between. The whole variable domain, filled in from reference TRBV7-6 and TRBJ1-1, reads GAGVSQSPRYKVTKRGQDVALRCDPISGHVSLYWYRQALGQGPEFLTYFNYEAQQDKSGLPNDRFSAERPEGSISTLTIQRTEQRDSAMYRCASSLAPAMNTEAFFGQGTRLTVV.

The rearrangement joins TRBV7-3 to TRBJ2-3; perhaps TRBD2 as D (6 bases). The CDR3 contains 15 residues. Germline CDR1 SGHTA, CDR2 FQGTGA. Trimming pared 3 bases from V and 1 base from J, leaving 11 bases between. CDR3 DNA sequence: TGTGCCAGCAGCTTTGGACTACCTGGCACAGATACGCAGTATTTT. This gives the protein CASSFGLPGTDTQYF.

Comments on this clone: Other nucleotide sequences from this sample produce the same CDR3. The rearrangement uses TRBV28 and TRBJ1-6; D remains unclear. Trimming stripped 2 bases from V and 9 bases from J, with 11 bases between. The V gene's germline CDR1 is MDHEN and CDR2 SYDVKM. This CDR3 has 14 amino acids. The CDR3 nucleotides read TGTGCCAGCAGTTTAAGCGGAGCCAGTTCACCCCTCCACTTT. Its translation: CASSLSGASSPLHF.

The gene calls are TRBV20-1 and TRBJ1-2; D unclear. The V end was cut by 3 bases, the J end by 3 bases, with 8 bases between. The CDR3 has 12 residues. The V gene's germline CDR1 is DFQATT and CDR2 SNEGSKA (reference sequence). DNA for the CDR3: TGCAGTGCTAGTCCCATTGACTATGGCTACACCTTC. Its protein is CSASPIDYGYTF.

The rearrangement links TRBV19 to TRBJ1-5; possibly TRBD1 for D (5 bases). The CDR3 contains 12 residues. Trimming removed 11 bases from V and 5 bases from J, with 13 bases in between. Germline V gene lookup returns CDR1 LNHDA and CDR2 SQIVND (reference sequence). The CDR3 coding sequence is TGTGCCTCCCAGGGTGTGGATCAGCCCCAGCATTTT. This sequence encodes CASQGVDQPQHF. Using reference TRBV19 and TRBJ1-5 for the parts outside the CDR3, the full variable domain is DGGITQSPKYLFRKEGQNVTLSCEQNLNHDAMYWYRQDPGQGLRLIYYSQIVNDFQKGDIAEGYSVSREKKESFPLTVTSAQKNPTAFYLCASQGVDQPQHFGDGTRLSIL.

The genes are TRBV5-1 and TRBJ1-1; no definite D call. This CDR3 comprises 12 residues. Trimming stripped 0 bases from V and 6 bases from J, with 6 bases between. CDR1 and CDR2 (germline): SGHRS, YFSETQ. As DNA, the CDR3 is TGCGCCAGCAGCTTGGAAGGTCCTGAAGCTTTCTTT. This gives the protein CASSLEGPEAFF.

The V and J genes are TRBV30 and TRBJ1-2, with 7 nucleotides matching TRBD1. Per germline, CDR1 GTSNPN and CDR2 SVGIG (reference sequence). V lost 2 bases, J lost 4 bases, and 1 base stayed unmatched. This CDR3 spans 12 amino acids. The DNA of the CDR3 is TGTGCCTGGAGTCCAGGGGGCTATGGCTACACCTTC. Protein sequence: CAWSPGGYGYTF.

The CDR3 loop reads CASSLTGTNTEAFF. The CDR3 nucleotides read TGTGCCAGCAGCTTAACCGGGACTAACACTGAAGCTTTCTTT. The rearrangement links TRBV7-9 to TRBJ1-1; a weak D match, TRBD1 (5 bases). The V end lost 2 bases, the J end lost 2 bases, and 9 bases lay between the germline ends. Germline loops: CDR1 SEHNR, CDR2 FQNEAQ (reference sequence). The CDR3 contains 14 residues.